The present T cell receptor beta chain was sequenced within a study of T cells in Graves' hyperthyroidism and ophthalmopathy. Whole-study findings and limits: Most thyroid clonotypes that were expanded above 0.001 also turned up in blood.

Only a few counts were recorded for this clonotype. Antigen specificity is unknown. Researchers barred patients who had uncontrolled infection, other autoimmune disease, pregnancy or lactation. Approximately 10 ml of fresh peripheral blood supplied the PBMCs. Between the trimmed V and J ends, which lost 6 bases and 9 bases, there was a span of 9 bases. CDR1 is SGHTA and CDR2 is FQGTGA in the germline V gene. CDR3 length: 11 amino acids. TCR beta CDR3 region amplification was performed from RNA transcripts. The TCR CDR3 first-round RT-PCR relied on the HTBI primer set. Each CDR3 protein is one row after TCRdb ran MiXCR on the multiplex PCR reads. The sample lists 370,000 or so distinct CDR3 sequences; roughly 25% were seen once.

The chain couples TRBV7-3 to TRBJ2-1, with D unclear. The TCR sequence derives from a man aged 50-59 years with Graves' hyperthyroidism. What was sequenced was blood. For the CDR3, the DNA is TGTGCCAGCAGTTATAACGGTGAGCAGTTCTTC. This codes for CASSYNGEQFF. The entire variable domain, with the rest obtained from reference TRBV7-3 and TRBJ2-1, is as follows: GAGVSQTPSNKVTEKGKYVELRCDPISGHTALYWYRQSLGQGPEFLIYFQGTGAADDSGLPNDRFFAVRPEGSVSTLKIQRTERGDSAVYLCASSYNGEQFFGPGTRLTVL.